This TCR beta chain appears in the sequencing data of a study of shared clonotypes between healthy human individuals. Study background: Researchers assigned three CD4 naive, three CD4 memory, two CD8 naive and one CD8 memory plate to each donor. Study-level findings and limits: Rarefaction demonstrated incomplete sorted-subset sequencing despite large depth. The study generally estimated greater richness for naive than memory subsets.

The assay was carried out at the deep level. The method was immunoSEQ multiplex PCR; TCRdb's version includes in-frame clones alone and lacks a portion of them. Here the sample spans about 2.4 million clones, more than 80% being singletons. A word on this clone: What it recognizes is unknown.

This CDR3 contains 15 residues. Germline CDR1 SGHAT, CDR2 FQNNGV. V shed 6 bases, J shed 7 bases, and the junction held 13 bases outside the gene matches. This clonotype was sampled from a man younger than 35 in good health. The V and J genes are TRBV11-2 and TRBJ2-7; 9 bases map to TRBD1. The sequenced sample was naive CD4+ T cells sorted from blood. The subset here: CD45RA+ positively selected. CDR3 in amino acids: CASRPPGTGLGEQYF. The CDR3 region has the DNA TGTGCCAGCAGACCCCCCGGGACAGGGCTGGGGGAGCAGTACTTC.